Following are 16 T cell receptor beta chains from one sample sequenced in a study of shared clonotypes between healthy human individuals. TCRdb's table, derived via immunoSEQ multiplex PCR, lists solely in-frame clones and lacks some. Of about 1.1 million clones listed, more than 75% are singletons. Sequencing used memory CD4+ T cells from PBMCs. Documented subset: CD45RA-negative fraction. The receptor set was obtained from a man aged 18 to 35 in good health. Some clones in this sample may be carry-over from other donors' samples.

The V and J genes are TRBV6-1 and TRBJ1-2, with D hard to call. The germline gives CDR1 MNHNS, CDR2 SASEGT. V lost 4 bases and J 3 bases, leaving 6 bases between the germline ends. This CDR3 has 12 residues. The CDR3 DNA follows: TGTGCCAGCAGTGGGAATTACTATGGCTACACCTTC. This gives the protein CASSGNYYGYTF.

In its sample, this clone was seen many times. This sequence joins TRBV7-7 and TRBJ2-2; D is unclear. This CDR3 is built from 16 residues. CDR1 and CDR2 from the germline V gene are SSHAT and FNYEAQ (reference sequence). Trimming stripped 5 bases from V and 4 bases from J, with 17 bases between. This CDR3 reads CASSPFSQPATGELFF. DNA for the CDR3: TGTGCCAGCAGCCCCTTCTCACAGCCCGCCACCGGGGAGCTGTTTTTT.

V is TRBV25-1 and J is TRBJ2-5; D unclear. The CDR3 sequence is 11 residues long. Germline V CDR1 and CDR2: MGHDK, SYGVNS. The germline V and J ends were trimmed by 2 bases and 3 bases, with 1 base remaining between them. CDR3 sequence: CASSEKETQYF. CDR3 nucleotides: TGTGCCAGCAGTGAAAAAGAGACCCAGTACTTC.

V is TRBV14 and J is TRBJ1-4; D unresolved. The germline V gene encodes CDR1 SGHDN and CDR2 FVKESK. This CDR3 region has 15 residues. Trimming left V 1 base short and J 8 bases short, with 14 bases between. CDR3 in DNA: TGTGCCAGCAGCCAAGGGAGCGCCCCGTGGGAAAAACTGTTTTTT. Its protein product is CASSQGSAPWEKLFF.

Remarks on this clone: Other DNA sequences of this sample code for an identical CDR3. This chain links TRBV19 with TRBJ1-5, with D uncertain. The CDR3 is made up of 12 amino acids. V lost 3 bases, J lost 4 bases, and 4 bases lay in between. CDR1 and CDR2 from the germline V gene are LNHDA and SQIVND (reference sequence). The DNA for the CDR3 is TGTGCCAGTAGTATGCTAAATCAGCCCCAGCATTTT. This gives the protein CASSMLNQPQHF.

The chain uses TRBV4-1 and TRBJ1-3; no firm D call. This CDR3 has 16 residues. Deletions cut 2 bases from V and 2 bases from J, with 13 bases between. Per the germline V gene, CDR1 is MGHRA and CDR2 is YSYEKL. The CDR3 region is CASSQSKANTGNTIYF. DNA of the CDR3: TGCGCCAGCAGCCAATCGAAGGCTAATACTGGAAACACCATATATTTT.

The chain joins TRBV7-2 to TRBJ1-5; D ambiguous. The CDR3 consists of 15 residues. Trimming left V 1 base short and J 6 bases short, with 13 bases between. Germline CDR1 and CDR2: SGHTA and FQGNSA. The CDR3 spells CASSLGGQIRQPQHF. The CDR3 DNA reads TGTGCCAGCAGCTTAGGTGGGCAGATTCGTCAGCCCCAGCATTTT.

Comments on this clone: This may arise from a read error, as a much more abundant clone is one base away. This chain links TRBV7-8 with TRBJ2-3, with D possibly TRBD1 on 6 matching bases. Germline V gene sequence: CDR1 SGHVS, CDR2 FQNEAQ. The V end lost 6 bases, the J end lost 7 bases, and 17 bases lay between the germline ends. The length of the CDR3 is 14 residues. The CDR3 protein is CASSNTAGQNTQYF. The CDR3 bases are TGTGCCAGCAGTAACACAGCCGGACAGAATACGCAGTATTTT.

The genes are TRBV28 and TRBJ2-5; D possibly corresponds to TRBD2 (6 bases). The DNA end is a closer match to TRBJ2-7, so the J assignment may be wrong. This CDR3 spans 14 amino acids. Per the germline V gene, CDR1 is MDHEN and CDR2 is SYDVKM. CDR3 nucleotides: TGTGCCAGCAGCCAAGCGGGCCGGTCCTACGAGCAGTACTTC. Encoded protein: CASSQAGRSYEQYF.

The V call is TRBV7-2, the J call TRBJ2-3; TRBD2 agrees at 7 bases. With 1 base clipped from V and 4 bases from J, the junction kept 2 bases outside the gene matches. From germline, CDR1 is SGHTA and CDR2 FQGNSA. The CDR3 spans 14 residues. CDR3 in amino acids: CASSLGTRADTQYF. In DNA form, the CDR3 reads TGTGCCAGCAGCTTAGGGACTAGGGCAGATACGCAGTATTTT.

In its sample, this clone was seen a few times. V gene TRBV7-9 combines with J gene TRBJ2-1; no firm D call. CDR3 length equals 15 residues. Germline values: CDR1 SEHNR, CDR2 FQNEAQ (reference sequence). Trimming took 4 bases from V and 3 from J, leaving 13 bases between them. The chain's CDR3 is CASSSLRSLYNEQFF. CDR3 DNA: TGTGCCAGCAGCTCCCTGCGGTCCCTCTACAATGAGCAGTTCTTC.

The V and J genes are TRBV7-2 and TRBJ1-1; D unresolved. V was trimmed by 3 bases and J by 4 bases, leaving 21 bases between them. CDR3 size: 17 residues. In germline, CDR1 is SGHTA, CDR2 FQGNSA. The CDR3 region has the DNA TGTGCCAGCAGCTTTTCCGTGTATGCGGGCCTGAGCACTGAAGCTTTCTTT. Translated: CASSFSVYAGLSTEAFF.

This clone was counted at least ten times. V and J are TRBV6-6 and TRBJ1-2, with a tentative D call TRBD1 (6 bases). CDR3 length: 13 amino acids. Germline V gene lookup returns CDR1 MNHNY and CDR2 SVGAGI (reference sequence). V lost 10 bases to trimming and J lost 1 base, with 13 bases between them. The CDR3, as DNA: TGTGCCATCAGGACAGCAGATAACTATGGCTACACCTTC. Its protein product is CAIRTADNYGYTF.

The chain links TRBV9 to TRBJ2-7; 12 nucleotides line up with TRBD1. Germline V gene sequence: CDR1 SGDLS, CDR2 YYNGEE. This CDR3 contains 14 residues. The V and J ends lost 3 bases and 7 bases, in that order; junction bases with no gene match: 5. In DNA form, the CDR3 reads TGTGCCAGCAGCGCGGGACAGGGGGCGCGGGAGCAGTACTTC. Protein product: CASSAGQGAREQYF.

V and J are TRBV7-9 and TRBJ1-5; D might be TRBD1 (5 bases). Trimming removed 4 bases at V and 5 bases at J, with 9 bases between. This CDR3 is 13 amino acids long. From germline, CDR1 is SEHNR and CDR2 FQNEAQ (reference sequence). The CDR3 DNA reads TGTGCCAGCAGCTCAATGGGGGATCAGCCCCAGCATTTT. Translation gives CASSSMGDQPQHF.

The V and J genes are TRBV7-9 and TRBJ2-7; 7 bases align to TRBD2. The CDR3 runs to 16 residues. V was clipped by 0 bases and J by 1 base; unmatched bases: 6. Germline V gene lookup returns CDR1 SEHNR and CDR2 FQNEAQ (reference sequence). CDR3 sequence (DNA): TGTGCCAGCAGCTTAGCGTGGGCGGGAGCATCCTACGAGCAGTACTTC. Its protein is CASSLAWAGASYEQYF. Variable domain in full (rest from reference TRBV7-9 and TRBJ2-7): DTGVSQNPRHKITKRGQNVTFRCDPISEHNRLYWYRQTLGQGPEFLTYFQNEAQLEKSRLLSDRFSAERPKGSFSTLEIQRTEQGDSAMYLCASSLAWAGASYEQYFGPGTRLTVT.